This T cell receptor beta chain was profiled in a study of early T cells in non-severe SARS-CoV-2 infection. The V end lost 5 bases, the J end lost 5 bases, and 19 bases lay between the germline ends. This CDR3 is built from 16 residues. Germline CDR1 reads SGHNT; CDR2 reads YENEEA. Ten or more counts support this clonotype. Unique molecular identifiers were affixed to single, distinct cDNA molecules. TCRdb redid the calling of the 5' RACE reads with MiXCR, one entry per CDR3 protein. The top ten hold around 6.1% of the sample, which has 32,000 or so distinct CDR3 sequences, 6.3% seen once. The sequence was collected from an adult who was a healthcare worker with PCR-confirmed SARS-CoV-2 infection or an uninfected control (not recorded which). The sequenced sample consisted of whole blood. The rearrangement joins TRBV11-3 to TRBJ2-1, with D possibly called TRBD1 or TRBD2 (5 bases each). CDR3 in amino acids: CASSPTGFPQDNEQFF. For the CDR3, the DNA is TGTGCCAGCAGCCCCACGGGGTTCCCACAGGACAATGAGCAGTTCTTC.